Shown below are 20 T cell receptor beta chains from a single sample sequenced in a study of blood T cell dynamics during melanoma immunotherapy. Time point reported: pre-treatment baseline. The protocol was immunoSEQ multiplex PCR, while the TCRdb copy is restricted to in-frame clones and leaves out a portion. In the table there are a few thousand clones, approximately 86% of which are singletons. Source: blood, taken from a patient treated with checkpoint blockade. The source is a human donor with melanoma.

With regard to this clone: Other DNA sequences from this sample encode an identical CDR3 as well. The rearrangement links TRBV29-1 to TRBJ2-7; 7 nucleotides line up with TRBD2. The CDR3 contains 15 residues. Germline loops: CDR1 SQVTM, CDR2 ANQGSEA. With 5 bases clipped from V and 8 bases from J, the junction kept 18 bases outside the gene matches. The CDR3 DNA sequence: TGCAGCGTTATGCGCTCGGGACTGGCGGGAGACAAGCAGTACTTC. Its translation is CSVMRSGLAGDKQYF.

The gene calls are TRBV25-1 and TRBJ2-7, with a tentative D call TRBD1 (6 bases). Germline V gene data show CDR1 as MGHDK and CDR2 as SYGVNS. This CDR3 has 13 amino acids. Trimming stripped 5 bases from V and 0 bases from J, with 8 bases between. In nucleotides, the CDR3 is TGTGCCAGCAGTTACAGGGCCTCCTACGAGCAGTACTTC. Translated: CASSYRASYEQYF.

The chain links TRBV7-2 to TRBJ2-1; 8 bases map to TRBD2. The CDR3 has 16 amino acids. Trimming cost V 1 base and J 8 bases; bases outside gene matches: 10. CDR1 and CDR2 from the germline V gene are SGHTA and FQGNSA. DNA for the CDR3: TGTGCCAGCAGCTTAGGGTGGGGGACTAGTAACTATGAGCAGTTCTTC. Translation gives CASSLGWGTSNYEQFF.

This clone was detected only a few times. The chain carries TRBV7-9 and TRBJ1-1; D perhaps matches TRBD1 (5 bases). Germline V gene lookup returns CDR1 SEHNR and CDR2 FQNEAQ (reference sequence). Between the trimmed V and J ends, which lost 1 base and 2 bases, there was a span of 14 bases. The CDR3 extends over 16 amino acids. DNA of the CDR3: TGTGCCAGCAGCTTAGTGATGACAGCTAGCAACACTGAAGCTTTCTTT. As protein: CASSLVMTASNTEAFF.

The chain carries TRBV27 and TRBJ1-1; D unclear. Germline loops: CDR1 MNHEY, CDR2 SMNVEV (reference sequence). The CDR3 has 13 amino acids. The V and J ends lost 3 bases and 1 base respectively, with 6 bases between them. Here the CDR3 DNA reads TGTGCCAGCAGTTTCGGTGGGAACACTGAAGCTTTCTTT. Its translation: CASSFGGNTEAFF.

The J gene is TRBJ2-7, the V gene TRBV6-5, with TRBD2 matching over 10 bases. V was pared by 0 bases and J by 4 bases, with 3 bases of the junction left unmatched. CDR1 and CDR2 (germline): MNHEY, SVGAGI. CDR3 length: 15 residues. The CDR3 loop reads CASSYSSGRGYEQYF. CDR3 in DNA: TGTGCCAGCAGTTACTCCAGCGGGAGGGGATACGAGCAGTACTTC.

This chain uses TRBV9 with TRBJ1-2; the match to TRBD1 covers 8 bases. The length of the CDR3 is 15 residues. Germline V gene data show CDR1 as SGDLS and CDR2 as YYNGEE. With 3 bases clipped from V and 3 bases from J, the junction kept 7 bases outside the gene matches. DNA of the CDR3: TGTGCCAGCAGCGCAGGACAGGGAGTGGACTATGGCTACACCTTC. It is translated as CASSAGQGVDYGYTF.

V and J are TRBV19 and TRBJ2-1, with a tentative D call TRBD2 (5 bases). The CDR3 length is 16 residues. Germline-derived CDR1 and CDR2 are LNHDA and SQIVND (reference sequence). Trimming shortened V by 1 base and J by 1 base, and 11 bases separated the two germline ends. The CDR3 nucleotides read TGTGCCAGTAGTATAGGGGTCGGGATATCCTACAATGAGCAGTTCTTC. Encoded protein: CASSIGVGISYNEQFF.

The V and J genes are TRBV5-6 and TRBJ2-7; 7 bases are a match to TRBD1. Losses at the gene ends were 0 bases for V and 2 bases for J; bases not matched to a gene: 2. This CDR3 is built from 14 residues. Per the germline V gene, CDR1 is SGHDT and CDR2 is YYEEEE. DNA for the CDR3: TGTGCCAGCAGCTTGGGACAGGGACCCTACGAGCAGTACTTC. It encodes CASSLGQGPYEQYF. The full variable domain, rest sourced from reference TRBV5-6 and TRBJ2-7, is DAGVTQSPTHLIKTRGQQVTLRCSPKSGHDTVSWYQQALGQGPQFIFQYYEEEERQRGNFPDRFSGHQFPNYSSELNVNALLLGDSALYLCASSLGQGPYEQYFGPGTRLTVT.

The rearrangement joins TRBV5-1 to TRBJ1-6, with D possibly being TRBD1 (6 bases). The CDR3 loop spans 15 amino acids. V was pared by 4 bases and J by 10 bases, with 18 bases between. The germline gives CDR1 SGHRS, CDR2 YFSETQ. CDR3 region: CASSPGGAGESPLHF. DNA of the CDR3: TGCGCCAGCAGCCCGGGTGGAGCAGGGGAGTCACCCCTCCACTTT.

As regards this clone: The junction departs from germline at one end; a sequencing error may be responsible. V is TRBV7-2 and J is TRBJ2-1; no definite D call. The CDR3 loop spans 12 amino acids. Germline CDR1 SGHTA, CDR2 FQGNSA. For the CDR3, the DNA is TGTGCCAGCAGTTCCCGAACAGCGCCCCAGGTCTTC. Protein: CASSSRTAPQVF.

This clone was picked up one time. The chain links TRBV7-3 to TRBJ2-3, with a tentative D call TRBD2 (5 bases). Per germline, CDR1 SGHTA and CDR2 FQGTGA. The CDR3 has 15 amino acids. Trimming removed 6 bases from V and 6 bases from J, with 19 bases in between. The CDR3 DNA sequence: TGTGCCAGCAGTCCCGGACTGGCCCCGGGGGATACGCAGTATTTT. The encoded protein is CASSPGLAPGDTQYF.

The chain uses TRBV11-3 and TRBJ2-7; 8 nucleotides line up with TRBD1. Germline trimming cut 1 base from V and 2 bases from J; bases unmatched to any gene: 4. The CDR3 length is 15 residues. Germline V lookup: CDR1 SGHNT, CDR2 YENEEA. The CDR3 DNA reads as TGTGCCAGCAGCTTAGCCGGGACAGGTGCCTACGAGCAGTACTTC. It codes for CASSLAGTGAYEQYF.

This clone showed up just once. The chain carries TRBV7-2 and TRBJ2-1; TRBD2 matches 8 bases. The CDR3 covers 13 residues. V trimming: 5 bases; J trimming: 6 bases; junction bases outside the gene matches: 3. Germline assignment: CDR1 SGHTA and CDR2 FQGNSA. CDR3 in amino acids: CASSHGRANEQFF. The CDR3 DNA sequence: TGTGCCAGCAGCCACGGGAGGGCCAATGAGCAGTTCTTC.

Here the CDR3 DNA reads TGTGCCAGCAGCCCCCAGGGTATGAACACTGAAGCTTTCTTT. Its translation is CASSPQGMNTEAFF. J is TRBJ1-1 and V is TRBV11-3; D might be TRBD1 (5 bases). This CDR3 contains 14 residues. CDR1 is SGHNT and CDR2 is YENEEA in the germline V gene. The germline V and J ends were trimmed by 5 bases and 0 bases, with 10 bases remaining between them. Full variable domain (remainder filled in from reference TRBV11-3 and TRBJ1-1): EAGVVQSPRYKIIEKKQPVAFWCNPISGHNTLYWYLQNLGQGPELLIRYENEEAVDDSQLPKDRFSAERLKGVDSTLKIQPAELGDSAVYLCASSPQGMNTEAFFGQGTRLTVV.

This clone came up once. The gene calls are TRBV5-1 and TRBJ2-1; TRBD2 matches 9 bases. With 2 bases clipped from V and 8 bases from J, the junction kept 5 bases outside the gene matches. CDR3 length: 14 residues. Per the germline V gene, CDR1 is SGHRS and CDR2 is YFSETQ. CDR3 bases: TGCGCCAGCAGCTTTAGCGGGAGTAACTATGAGCAGTTCTTC. Amino acid sequence: CASSFSGSNYEQFF.

The chain recombines TRBV7-2 with TRBJ1-6; TRBD1 aligns across 9 bases. From germline, CDR1 is SGHTA and CDR2 FQGNSA. J gave up 9 bases and V 4 bases, and 7 bases lay outside the gene matches. The CDR3 sequence is 15 residues long. The CDR3: CASSSWTGDISPLHF. The CDR3 DNA sequence: TGTGCCAGCAGCTCTTGGACAGGGGATATTTCACCCCTCCACTTT.

This clone was recorded once. This CDR3 is CASSVAAGGVLYEQYF. In DNA form, the CDR3 reads TGTGCCAGCAGCGTAGCTGCGGGAGGGGTCCTTTACGAGCAGTACTTC. J is TRBJ2-7 and V is TRBV9; 9 nucleotides align to TRBD2. V gave up 0 bases and J gave up 4 bases; unmatched junction bases: 8. The CDR3 covers 16 residues. Germline V gene data show CDR1 as SGDLS and CDR2 as YYNGEE.

In its sample, this clone was seen a few times. The gene calls are TRBV2 and TRBJ1-2; no clear D gene. In germline, CDR1 is SNHLY, CDR2 FYNNEI. This CDR3 region has 13 residues. V was pared by 3 bases and J by 0 bases, with 5 bases between. The CDR3 sequence: CASSDGANYGYTF. The CDR3, as DNA: TGTGCCAGCAGTGATGGGGCTAACTATGGCTACACCTTC. Based on the CDR3 plus reference TRBV2 and TRBJ1-2, the full variable domain is EPEVTQTPSHQVTQMGQEVILRCVPISNHLYFYWYRQILGQKVEFLVSFYNNEISEKSEIFDDQFSVERPDGSNFTLKIRSTKLEDSAMYFCASSDGANYGYTFGSGTRLTVV.

This chain links TRBV19 with TRBJ1-1, with 7 bases fitting TRBD1. Germline-derived CDR1 and CDR2 are LNHDA and SQIVND (reference sequence). The CDR3 has 13 residues. The junction had 9 bases not matched to a gene; V was cut back by 9 bases and J by 5 bases. The chain's CDR3 is CASRKQGRTEAFF. The CDR3 DNA reads TGTGCCAGCAGAAAACAGGGGAGGACTGAAGCTTTCTTT.